Presented here are 29 T cell receptor beta chains from one specimen sequenced in a study of technical replicates of blood from a few donors. Profiling relied on immunoSEQ multiplex PCR, and the TCRdb table lists in-frame clones only, not all of them. The sample contains over 90,000 clones, nearly 97% of which appear only once. The sample was T cells isolated from PBMCs. These receptors all come from a human donor in good health.

The V gene is TRBV29-1, the J gene TRBJ1-4; tentative D call: TRBD1 (6 bases). The CDR3 consists of 14 residues. The germline gives CDR1 SQVTM, CDR2 ANQGSEA. Trimming took 4 bases from V and 0 from J, leaving 9 bases between them. The CDR3 nucleotides are TGCAGCGTTGCCTCAGGGGCAACTAATGAAAAACTGTTTTTT. This gives the protein CSVASGATNEKLFF.

CDR3 protein: CASSPNRHNEQFF. DNA of the CDR3: TGTGCCAGCAGTCCCAACAGGCACAATGAGCAGTTCTTC. The chain couples TRBV6-6 to TRBJ2-1; possible D gene TRBD1, 5 bases. The CDR3 covers 13 residues. Germline CDR1 reads MNHNY; CDR2 reads SVGAGI (reference sequence). V was trimmed by 5 bases and J by 5 bases, leaving 10 bases between them.

The gene calls are TRBV28 and TRBJ2-2; D not certain. CDR1 and CDR2 from the germline V gene are MDHEN and SYDVKM. The CDR3 sequence is 12 residues long. With 2 bases removed from V and 7 bases from J, the gap between germline ends came to 5 bases. The CDR3: CASSLRVGELFF. CDR3 nucleotide sequence: TGTGCCAGCAGTTTACGAGTCGGGGAGCTGTTTTTT.

The chain links TRBV25-1 to TRBJ1-1, with D maybe TRBD1 (5 bases). Trimming shortened V by 1 base and J by 5 bases, and 17 bases separated the two germline ends. The CDR3 has 16 amino acids. Germline V gene lookup returns CDR1 MGHDK and CDR2 SYGVNS. CDR3 nucleotides: TGTGCCAGCAGTGAATCGGAGGGGCCAACTCTTACTGAAGCTTTCTTT. Translating it yields CASSESEGPTLTEAFF.

V usage is TRBV6-5 and J usage is TRBJ2-6; a possible D gene is TRBD2 (5 bases). V lost 7 bases to trimming and J lost 4 bases, with 11 bases between them. Germline values: CDR1 MNHEY, CDR2 SVGAGI. CDR3 length: 14 residues. This chain's CDR3 is CASKRRKGANVLTF. CDR3 bases: TGTGCCAGCAAGAGGAGGAAGGGGGCCAACGTCCTGACTTTC.

The J gene is TRBJ1-4, the V gene TRBV18; tentatively, D is TRBD1 (6 bases). The length of the CDR3 is 14 residues. Germline values: CDR1 KGHSH, CDR2 LQKENI. Trimming took off 3 bases at V and 8 bases at J, with 13 bases between the two ends. The CDR3, as DNA: TGTGCCAGCTCACCGTGGCAAACAGGGGAAAAACTGTTTTTT. Amino acid sequence: CASSPWQTGEKLFF.

The genes are TRBV9 and TRBJ1-2, with TRBD1 matching 7 bases. The CDR3 has 16 residues. The germline gives CDR1 SGDLS, CDR2 YYNGEE. V shed 4 bases and J 3 bases; nucleotides not matched to a gene: 12. In nucleotides, the CDR3 is TGTGCCAGCAGCCCTTGGGAAACAGGGGTTCACTATGGCTACACCTTC. It specifies CASSPWETGVHYGYTF.

The chain combines TRBV5-1 with TRBJ2-5; D not resolved. Per the germline V gene, CDR1 is SGHRS and CDR2 is YFSETQ. The CDR3 is 13 residues long. The V gene lost 4 bases and the J gene lost 3 bases, with 10 bases spanning the gap. CDR3 sequence: CASSPIREETQYF. Here the CDR3 DNA reads TGCGCCAGCAGCCCCATACGGGAAGAGACCCAGTACTTC.

The table lists this clone with a count of one. The rearrangement links TRBV11-3 to TRBJ2-3; 13 nucleotides align to TRBD2. Germline CDR1 SGHNT, CDR2 YENEEA. Trimming at V came to 4 bases and at J to 7 bases, leaving 5 bases not matched to a gene. This CDR3 is 15 amino acids long. CDR3 nucleotides: TGTGCCAGCAGCTCCGGGACTAGCGGGGTGTATACGCAGTATTTT. Translating gives CASSSGTSGVYTQYF. Full variable domain (outside the CDR3, taken from reference TRBV11-3 and TRBJ2-3): EAGVVQSPRYKIIEKKQPVAFWCNPISGHNTLYWYLQNLGQGPELLIRYENEEAVDDSQLPKDRFSAERLKGVDSTLKIQPAELGDSAVYLCASSSGTSGVYTQYFGPGTRLTVL.

The chain carries TRBV15 and TRBJ2-3, with D possibly matching TRBD1 (5 bases). Germline lookup yields CDR1 LNHNV and CDR2 YYDKDF (reference sequence). Trimming removed 0 bases from V and 2 bases from J, with 9 bases in between. The CDR3 runs to 15 residues. This chain's CDR3 is CATSREGAYTDTQYF. The CDR3 bases are TGTGCCACCAGCAGAGAAGGGGCCTACACAGATACGCAGTATTTT.

V and J are TRBV28 and TRBJ2-7, with D possibly TRBD1 on 6 matching bases. The germline V and J ends were trimmed by 8 bases and 5 bases, with 19 bases remaining between them. CDR1 is MDHEN, CDR2 SYDVKM, per germline. The CDR3 totals 14 residues. The CDR3 DNA reads as TGTGCCAGCCGCCACGACAGGCTCCACAACGAGCAGTACTTC. Amino acids: CASRHDRLHNEQYF. The full variable domain, rest sourced from reference TRBV28 and TRBJ2-7, is DVKVTQSSRYLVKRTGEKVFLECVQDMDHENMFWYRQDPGLGLRLIYFSYDVKMKEKGDIPEGYSVSREKKERFSLILESASTNQTSMYLCASRHDRLHNEQYFGPGTRLTVT.

The CDR3 coding sequence is TGTGCCAGCAGCTTAGCGTGGCGGGATAGCAATCAGCCCCAGCATTTT. Amino acid sequence: CASSLAWRDSNQPQHF. This chain uses TRBV7-2 with TRBJ1-5; D is uncertain. V lost 0 bases and J 0 bases, leaving 9 bases between the germline ends. Germline-derived CDR1 and CDR2 are SGHTA and FQGNSA. The CDR3 runs 16 residues.

The genes are TRBV27 and TRBJ2-2; weak D call: TRBD1 (6 bases). This CDR3 spans 18 amino acids. Trimming left V 6 bases short and J 9 bases short, with 29 bases between. Germline CDR1 reads MNHEY; CDR2 reads SMNVEV (reference sequence). CDR3 nucleotides: TGTGCCAGCAGCCAGAAGTCCAAAAATAACAGGGTTAACTGGGAGCTGTTTTTT. Its translation: CASSQKSKNNRVNWELFF.

This chain connects TRBV5-4 to TRBJ2-4; possible D gene TRBD2, 7 bases. The ends were cut back, 3 bases at V and 6 bases at J, with 22 bases in the middle. The CDR3 sequence is 17 residues long. Germline CDR1 is SGHNT and CDR2 is YYREEE (reference sequence). The CDR3 protein is CASSWGGGMNAGNIQYF. In nucleotides, the CDR3 is TGTGCCAGCAGCTGGGGAGGGGGGATGAACGCCGGAAACATTCAGTACTTC.

The gene calls are TRBV7-2 and TRBJ2-1; TRBD1 is a possible D gene (6 bases). The germline gives CDR1 SGHTA, CDR2 FQGNSA. V was pared by 5 bases and J by 0 bases, with 8 bases between. The CDR3 covers 14 residues. The CDR3 region is CASSRDISYNEQFF. As DNA, the CDR3 is TGTGCCAGCAGCCGGGACATCTCCTACAATGAGCAGTTCTTC. Complete variable domain (other parts from reference TRBV7-2 and TRBJ2-1): GAGVSQSPSNKVTEKGKDVELRCDPISGHTALYWYRQSLGQGLEFLIYFQGNSAPDKSGLPSDRFSAERTGGSVSTLTIQRTQQEDSAVYLCASSRDISYNEQFFGPGTRLTVL.

V usage is TRBV28 and J usage is TRBJ2-1; TRBD2 matches 7 bases. CDR3 length: 16 amino acids. Unmatched junction bases numbered 11, after V lost 4 bases and J lost 5 bases. CDR1 is MDHEN and CDR2 is SYDVKM in the germline V gene. CDR3 protein: CASSYVAGLGNNEQFF. The DNA of the CDR3 is TGTGCCAGCAGTTACGTAGCGGGCCTCGGGAACAATGAGCAGTTCTTC.

This sequence joins TRBV4-1 and TRBJ2-5, with unresolved D. V lost 2 bases and J 5 bases, leaving 6 bases between the germline ends. CDR1 and CDR2 (germline): MGHRA, YSYEKL. The CDR3 totals 12 residues. The CDR3: CASSQNRETQYF. The CDR3 nucleotides read TGCGCCAGCAGCCAAAATCGGGAGACCCAGTACTTC.

The chain joins TRBV6-6 to TRBJ2-7; D unclear. The CDR3 has 12 residues. Germline CDR1 reads MNHNY; CDR2 reads SVGAGI (reference sequence). V lost 5 bases and J lost 0, with 5 bases in between. The DNA for the CDR3 is TGTGCCAGCAGTGGAGCCTCCTACGAGCAGTACTTC. Translating gives CASSGASYEQYF.

CDR3 region: CASRTGGEETQYF. The CDR3 bases are TGTGCCAGCAGGACAGGGGGCGAGGAGACCCAGTACTTC. The rearrangement links TRBV6-1 to TRBJ2-5, with 10 bases aligning to TRBD1. This CDR3 region has 13 residues. CDR1 MNHNS and CDR2 SASEGT come from the germline V gene. The ends lost 6 bases at V and 5 bases at J; junction bases unmatched: 3.

The rearrangement joins TRBV9 to TRBJ2-4; TRBD1 matches at 12 bases. V shed 0 bases, J shed 0 bases, and the junction held 7 bases outside the gene matches. CDR3 length equals 19 residues. Germline CDR1 and CDR2: SGDLS and YYNGEE. CDR3 nucleotide sequence: TGTGCCAGCAGCGTAGGAGGGACAGGGGGCGGTCTAGCCAAAAACATTCAGTACTTC. The encoded protein is CASSVGGTGGGLAKNIQYF.

The chain combines TRBV15 with TRBJ2-3; 12 bases align to TRBD2. The CDR3 is 18 residues long. Unmatched junction bases numbered 4, after V lost 0 bases and J lost 0 bases. From germline, CDR1 is LNHNV and CDR2 YYDKDF (reference sequence). The CDR3 reads CATSRDLAGGSSTDTQYF. The CDR3 DNA follows: TGTGCCACCAGCAGAGACCTAGCGGGGGGGAGTAGCACAGATACGCAGTATTTT.

This clone has a single count. This rearrangement joins TRBV5-1 to TRBJ1-3; 8 bases map to TRBD1. Germline V gene data show CDR1 as SGHRS and CDR2 as YFSETQ. The CDR3 has 15 amino acids. The V and J ends lost 4 bases and 0 bases, in that order; junction bases with no gene match: 3. The CDR3 nucleotides are TGCGCCAGCAGCCCTACAGGGGGCTCTGGAAACACCATATATTTT. Its translation: CASSPTGGSGNTIYF.

The V call is TRBV9, the J call TRBJ2-1; D uncertain. Germline CDR1 reads SGDLS; CDR2 reads YYNGEE. With 0 bases removed from V and 5 bases from J, the gap between germline ends came to 6 bases. The CDR3 has 13 amino acids. CDR3 nucleotides: TGTGCCAGCAGCGTAGCGGTGGACAATGAGCAGTTCTTC. Translation: CASSVAVDNEQFF.

In DNA form, the CDR3 reads TGTGCCAGCAGCGCCGGGACAGCCCAAGAGACCCAGTACTTC. This sequence encodes CASSAGTAQETQYF. The J gene is TRBJ2-5, the V gene TRBV7-7, with 7 bases matching TRBD1. Looked up from germline, CDR1 is SSHAT and CDR2 is FNYEAQ (reference sequence). The CDR3 covers 14 residues. Trimming removed 5 bases from V and 1 base from J; junction bases left unmatched: 4.

The V call is TRBV7-9, the J call TRBJ2-6; tentative D call: TRBD1 (5 bases). The CDR3 has 18 residues. V lost 1 base, J lost 2 bases, and 15 bases lay in between. From germline, CDR1 is SEHNR and CDR2 FQNEAQ (reference sequence). DNA of the CDR3: TGTGCCAGCAGCTTAGACAGTCTCAGGGTCACTGGGGCCAACGTCCTGACTTTC. Encoded protein: CASSLDSLRVTGANVLTF.

This sequence joins TRBV7-9 and TRBJ2-1, with TRBD2 matching 9 bases. Germline V CDR1 and CDR2: SEHNR, FQNEAQ (reference sequence). V trimming: 3 bases; J trimming: 8 bases; junction bases outside the gene matches: 8. This CDR3 comprises 15 residues. The CDR3 DNA sequence: TGTGCCAGCAGCTTGGGACTAGCCTTAATCTATGAGCAGTTCTTC. It yields the protein CASSLGLALIYEQFF.

V and J are TRBV10-2 and TRBJ2-1; 10 bases match TRBD1. CDR1 is WSHSY and CDR2 is SAAADI in the germline V gene. V shed 10 bases, J shed 7 bases, and the junction held 10 bases outside the gene matches. This CDR3 has 14 amino acids. The CDR3 sequence: CATQDRGLRNEQFF. Here the CDR3 DNA reads TGCGCCACCCAAGACAGGGGGCTCCGGAATGAGCAGTTCTTC.

This clone was observed a handful of times. The gene calls are TRBV30 and TRBJ1-1, with a weak D call TRBD1 (5 bases). Germline values: CDR1 GTSNPN, CDR2 SVGIG (reference sequence). This CDR3 spans 10 amino acids. Deletions cut 5 bases from V and 8 bases from J, with 9 bases between. CDR3 sequence (DNA): TGTGCCTGGGTGACAGACGAAGCTTTCTTT. Translation gives CAWVTDEAFF.

This chain links TRBV13 with TRBJ2-7, with 11 bases matching TRBD2. Looked up from germline, CDR1 is PRHDT and CDR2 is FYEKMQ (reference sequence). The CDR3 is made up of 16 amino acids. The trim removed 5 bases at V and 4 bases at J, leaving 10 bases unmatched. This CDR3 reads CASSGDSGRDSYEQYF. CDR3 in DNA: TGTGCCAGCAGCGGGGATAGCGGGAGGGACTCTTACGAGCAGTACTTC.